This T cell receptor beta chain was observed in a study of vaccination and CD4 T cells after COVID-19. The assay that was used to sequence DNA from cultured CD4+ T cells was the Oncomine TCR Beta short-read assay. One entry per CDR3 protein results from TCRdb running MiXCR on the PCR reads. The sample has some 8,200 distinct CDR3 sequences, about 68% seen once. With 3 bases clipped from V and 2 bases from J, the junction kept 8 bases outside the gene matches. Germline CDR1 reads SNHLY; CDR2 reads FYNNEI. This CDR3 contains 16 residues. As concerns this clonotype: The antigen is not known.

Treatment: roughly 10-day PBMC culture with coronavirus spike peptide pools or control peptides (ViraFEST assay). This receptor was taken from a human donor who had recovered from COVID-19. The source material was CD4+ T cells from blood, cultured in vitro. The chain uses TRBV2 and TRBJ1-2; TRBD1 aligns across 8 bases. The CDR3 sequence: CASSDRRTGRNYGYTF. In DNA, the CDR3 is TGTGCCAGCAGTGATCGCAGGACAGGGAGGAACTATGGCTACACCTTC.